This TCR beta chain was sequenced for a study of identical twins. Overall study findings and caveats: With abundant cord blood beta clonotypes, insertions were fewer; memory repertoires showed no such pattern.

Unique molecular identifiers were present on the cDNA, and a universal primer site came from template switching. TCRdb analysed the 5' RACE reads with MiXCR anew, one entry per CDR3 protein. The table includes hundreds of thousands of distinct CDR3 sequences, around 20% detected once. With regard to this clonotype: Its antigen is currently unknown.

These data were likewise used in another study, on T cells expressing NK-cell markers. This second study says: There were seven HCMV-seropositive donors and one seronegative donor among the eight sequenced. Among CD8+ T cells from more than five donors, dominant NKG2C+ clonotypes accounted for about 1.0-7.0%.

The receptor comes from a woman between 18 and 29 years old in good health. The sequenced sample was PBMCs.

The CDR3: CAITSGPYQETQYF. Written as DNA, the CDR3 is TGTGCCATCACGTCTGGCCCGTACCAAGAGACCCAGTACTTC. The chain combines TRBV10-3 with TRBJ2-5; no clear D. Trimming stripped 7 bases from V and 0 bases from J, with 12 bases between. CDR1 and CDR2 from the germline V gene are ENHRY and SYGVKD. CDR3 length: 14 residues.